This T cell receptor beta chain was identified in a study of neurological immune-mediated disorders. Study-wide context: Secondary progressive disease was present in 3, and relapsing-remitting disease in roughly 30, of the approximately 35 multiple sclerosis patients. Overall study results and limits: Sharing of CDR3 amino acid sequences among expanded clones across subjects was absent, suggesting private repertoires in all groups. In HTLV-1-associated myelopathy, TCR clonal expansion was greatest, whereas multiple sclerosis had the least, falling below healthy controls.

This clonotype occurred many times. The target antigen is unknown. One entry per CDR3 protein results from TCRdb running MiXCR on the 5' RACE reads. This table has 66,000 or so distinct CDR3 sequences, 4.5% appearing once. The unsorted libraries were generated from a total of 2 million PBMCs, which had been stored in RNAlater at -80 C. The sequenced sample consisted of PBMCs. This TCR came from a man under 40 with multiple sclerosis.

The CDR3 DNA reads as TGTGCCAGCAGCTTATCGGCAGTGAACACCGGGGAGCTGTTTTTT. Protein product: CASSLSAVNTGELFF. V gene TRBV7-9 combines with J gene TRBJ2-2; D ambiguous. V dropped 2 bases and J dropped 1 base, with 8 bases sitting between them. The CDR3 spans 15 residues. CDR1 is SEHNR, CDR2 FQNEAQ, per germline (reference sequence).